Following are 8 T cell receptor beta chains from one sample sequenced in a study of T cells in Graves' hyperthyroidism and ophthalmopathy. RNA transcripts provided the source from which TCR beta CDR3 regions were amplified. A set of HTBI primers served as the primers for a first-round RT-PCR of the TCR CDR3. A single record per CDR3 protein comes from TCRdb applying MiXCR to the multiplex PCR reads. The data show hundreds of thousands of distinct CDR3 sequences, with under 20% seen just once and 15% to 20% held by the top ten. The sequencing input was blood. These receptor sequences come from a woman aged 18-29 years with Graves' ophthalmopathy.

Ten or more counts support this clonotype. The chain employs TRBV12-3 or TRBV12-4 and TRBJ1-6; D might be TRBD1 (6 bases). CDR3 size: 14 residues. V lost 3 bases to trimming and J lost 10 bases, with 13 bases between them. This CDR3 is CASSFSAGGSPLHF. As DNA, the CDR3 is TGTGCCAGCAGTTTTTCGGCTGGGGGCTCACCCCTCCACTTT.

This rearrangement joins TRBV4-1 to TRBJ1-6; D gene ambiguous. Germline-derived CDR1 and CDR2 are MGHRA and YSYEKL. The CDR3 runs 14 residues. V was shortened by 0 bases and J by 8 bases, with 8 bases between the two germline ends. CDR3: CASSQEPRDSPLHF. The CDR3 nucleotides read TGCGCCAGCAGCCAAGAACCCAGAGATTCACCCCTCCACTTT.

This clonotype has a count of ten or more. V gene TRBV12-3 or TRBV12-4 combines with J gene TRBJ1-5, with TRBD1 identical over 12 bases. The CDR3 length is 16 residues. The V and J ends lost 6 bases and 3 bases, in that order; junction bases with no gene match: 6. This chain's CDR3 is CASSPGQGANNQPQHF. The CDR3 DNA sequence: TGTGCCAGCAGCCCGGGACAGGGGGCGAACAATCAGCCCCAGCATTTT.

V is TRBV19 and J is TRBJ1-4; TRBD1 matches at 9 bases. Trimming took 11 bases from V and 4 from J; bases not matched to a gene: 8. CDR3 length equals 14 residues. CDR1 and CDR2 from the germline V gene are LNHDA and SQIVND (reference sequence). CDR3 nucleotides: TGTGCCGGAGACCGGGACAGGGATAATGAAAAACTGTTTTTT. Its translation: CAGDRDRDNEKLFF. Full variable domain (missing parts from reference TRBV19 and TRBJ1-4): DGGITQSPKYLFRKEGQNVTLSCEQNLNHDAMYWYRQDPGQGLRLIYYSQIVNDFQKGDIAEGYSVSREKKESFPLTVTSAQKNPTAFYLCAGDRDRDNEKLFFGSGTQLSVL.

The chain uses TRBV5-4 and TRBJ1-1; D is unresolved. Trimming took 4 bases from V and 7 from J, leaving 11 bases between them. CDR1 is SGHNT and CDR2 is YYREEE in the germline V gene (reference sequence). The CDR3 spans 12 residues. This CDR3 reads CASSLIAYEAFF. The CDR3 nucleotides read TGTGCCAGCAGCCTGATCGCCTATGAAGCTTTCTTT.

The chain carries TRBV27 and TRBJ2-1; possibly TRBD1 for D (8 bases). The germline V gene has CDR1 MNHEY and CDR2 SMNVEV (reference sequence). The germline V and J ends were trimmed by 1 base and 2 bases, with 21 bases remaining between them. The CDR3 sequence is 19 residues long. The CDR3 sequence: CASSLYSTTGGAPYNEQFF. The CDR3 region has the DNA TGTGCCAGCAGTTTATACAGCACCACAGGGGGGGCGCCCTACAATGAGCAGTTCTTC.

The CDR3 spells CASSNGGYTF. The CDR3 DNA follows: TGTGCCAGCAGCAATGGTGGCTACACCTTC. The V and J genes are TRBV7-9 and TRBJ1-2; D is undetermined. The V gene lost 5 bases and the J gene lost 7 bases, with 5 bases spanning the gap. Per the germline V gene, CDR1 is SEHNR and CDR2 is FQNEAQ (reference sequence). CDR3 size: 10 residues.

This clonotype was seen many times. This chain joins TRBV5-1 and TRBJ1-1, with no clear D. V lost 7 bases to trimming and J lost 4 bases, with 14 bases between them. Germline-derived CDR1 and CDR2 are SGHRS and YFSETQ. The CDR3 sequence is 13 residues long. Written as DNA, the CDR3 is TGCGCCAGCTCCCTGCGAGGACCCACTGAAGCTTTCTTT. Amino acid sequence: CASSLRGPTEAFF.